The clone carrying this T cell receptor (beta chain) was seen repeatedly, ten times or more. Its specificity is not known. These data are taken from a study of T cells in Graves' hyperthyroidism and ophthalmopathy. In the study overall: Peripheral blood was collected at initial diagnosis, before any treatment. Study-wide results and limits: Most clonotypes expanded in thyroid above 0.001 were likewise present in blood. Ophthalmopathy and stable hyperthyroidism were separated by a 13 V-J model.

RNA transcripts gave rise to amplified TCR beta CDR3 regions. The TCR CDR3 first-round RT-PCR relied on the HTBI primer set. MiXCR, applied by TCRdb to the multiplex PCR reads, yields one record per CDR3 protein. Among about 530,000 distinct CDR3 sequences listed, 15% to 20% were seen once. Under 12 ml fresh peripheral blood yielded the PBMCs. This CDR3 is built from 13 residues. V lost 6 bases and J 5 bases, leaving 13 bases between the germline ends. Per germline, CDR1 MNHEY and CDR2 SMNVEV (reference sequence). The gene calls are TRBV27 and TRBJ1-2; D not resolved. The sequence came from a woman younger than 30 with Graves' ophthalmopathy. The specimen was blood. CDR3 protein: CASSHDKEYGYTF. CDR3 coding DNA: TGTGCCAGCAGCCACGACAAAGAGTATGGCTACACCTTC.